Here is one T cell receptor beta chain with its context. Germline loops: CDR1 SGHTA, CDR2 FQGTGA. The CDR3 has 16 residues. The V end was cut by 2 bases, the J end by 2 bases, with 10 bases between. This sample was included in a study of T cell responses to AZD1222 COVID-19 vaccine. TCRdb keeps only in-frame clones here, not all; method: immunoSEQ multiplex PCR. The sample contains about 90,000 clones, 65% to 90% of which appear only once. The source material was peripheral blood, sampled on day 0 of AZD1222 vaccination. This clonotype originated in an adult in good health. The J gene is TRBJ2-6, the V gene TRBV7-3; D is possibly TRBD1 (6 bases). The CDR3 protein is CASSLSGATGANVLTF. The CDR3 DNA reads TGTGCCAGCAGCTTATCAGGGGCGACTGGGGCCAACGTCCTGACTTTC. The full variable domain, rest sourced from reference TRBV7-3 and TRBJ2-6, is GAGVSQTPSNKVTEKGKYVELRCDPISGHTALYWYRQSLGQGPEFLIYFQGTGAADDSGLPNDRFFAVRPEGSVSTLKIQRTERGDSAVYLCASSLSGATGANVLTFGAGSRLTVL.